The sequence of this T cell receptor (beta chain) was determined in a study of T-cell memory formation after mild COVID-19. Worth noting for this clonotype: What it recognizes is unknown.

Findings of the study overall: Second-wave clones reaching peak frequency on day 37 lacked confirmed SARS-CoV-2 specificity. Cross-reactive memory seemingly joined, as some responding clones were found in pre-infection memory. The CD4+ clones that contracted clustered mainly within CM and EM, and the CD8+ clones concentrated in EMRA.

The CDR3 is made up of 15 amino acids. Germline-derived CDR1 and CDR2 are SGDLS and YYNGEE. V lost 0 bases and J 5 bases, leaving 14 bases between the germline ends. Libraries for TCRalpha and TCRbeta carried sample barcodes and unique molecular identifiers via 5'RACE. TCRdb re-called the 5' RACE reads through MiXCR, storing one row per CDR3 protein. Found here are roughly 600,000 distinct CDR3 sequences, 15% to 20% of them singletons; the top ten hold about 11%. The J gene is TRBJ1-2, the V gene TRBV9, with unresolved D. The material sequenced was PBMCs or a T cell subset sorted from them (not recorded which). This TCR was sampled from an adult woman who had mild COVID-19 (a few samples of this study predate the infection). Cell type and time point are not known. The CDR3 here is CASSVEIAPYYGYTF. The CDR3 bases are TGTGCCAGCAGCGTAGAAATAGCCCCCTATTATGGCTACACCTTC.